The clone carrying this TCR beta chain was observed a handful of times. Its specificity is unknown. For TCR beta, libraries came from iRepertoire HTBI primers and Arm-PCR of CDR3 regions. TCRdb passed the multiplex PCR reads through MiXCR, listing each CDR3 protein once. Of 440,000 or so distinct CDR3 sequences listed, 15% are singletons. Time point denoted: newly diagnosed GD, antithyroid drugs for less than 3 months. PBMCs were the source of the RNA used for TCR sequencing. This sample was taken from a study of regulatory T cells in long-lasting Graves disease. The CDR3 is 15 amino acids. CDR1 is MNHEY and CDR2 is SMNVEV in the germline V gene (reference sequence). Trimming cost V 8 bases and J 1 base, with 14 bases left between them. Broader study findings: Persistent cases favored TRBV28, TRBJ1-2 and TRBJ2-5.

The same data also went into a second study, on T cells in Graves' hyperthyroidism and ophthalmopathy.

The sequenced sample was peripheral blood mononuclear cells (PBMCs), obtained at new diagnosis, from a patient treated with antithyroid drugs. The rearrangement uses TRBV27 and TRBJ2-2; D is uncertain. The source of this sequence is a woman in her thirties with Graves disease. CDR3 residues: CASRPPTRNTGELFF. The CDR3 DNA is TGTGCCAGCCGACCCCCCACGAGGAACACCGGGGAGCTGTTTTTT.